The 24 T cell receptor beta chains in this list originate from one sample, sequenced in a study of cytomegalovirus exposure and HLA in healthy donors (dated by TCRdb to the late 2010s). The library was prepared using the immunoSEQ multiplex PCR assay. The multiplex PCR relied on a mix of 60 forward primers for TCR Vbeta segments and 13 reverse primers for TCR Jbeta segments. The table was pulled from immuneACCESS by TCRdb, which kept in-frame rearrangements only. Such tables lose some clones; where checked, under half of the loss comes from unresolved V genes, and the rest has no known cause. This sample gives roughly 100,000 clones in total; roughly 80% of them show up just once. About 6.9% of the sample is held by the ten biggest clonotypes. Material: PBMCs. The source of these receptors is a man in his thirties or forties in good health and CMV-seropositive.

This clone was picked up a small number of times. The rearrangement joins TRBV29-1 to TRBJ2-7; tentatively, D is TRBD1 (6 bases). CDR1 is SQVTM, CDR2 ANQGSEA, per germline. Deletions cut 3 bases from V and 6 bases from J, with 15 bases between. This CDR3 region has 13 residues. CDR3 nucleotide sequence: TGCAGCGTTGATTGGGGCAGGGGCTCCGAGCAGTACTTC. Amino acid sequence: CSVDWGRGSEQYF.

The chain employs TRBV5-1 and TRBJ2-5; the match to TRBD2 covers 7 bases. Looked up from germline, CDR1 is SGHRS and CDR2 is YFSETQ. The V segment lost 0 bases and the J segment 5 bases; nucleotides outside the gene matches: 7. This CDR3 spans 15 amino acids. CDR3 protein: CASSLVSGGTETQYF. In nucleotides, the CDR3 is TGCGCCAGCAGCTTGGTCTCGGGGGGAACCGAGACCCAGTACTTC. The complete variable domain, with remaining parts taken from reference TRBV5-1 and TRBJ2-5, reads KAGVTQTPRYLIKTRGQQVTLSCSPISGHRSVSWYQQTPGQGLQFLFEYFSETQRNKGNFPGRFSGRQFSNSRSEMNVSTLELGDSALYLCASSLVSGGTETQYFGPGTRLLVL.

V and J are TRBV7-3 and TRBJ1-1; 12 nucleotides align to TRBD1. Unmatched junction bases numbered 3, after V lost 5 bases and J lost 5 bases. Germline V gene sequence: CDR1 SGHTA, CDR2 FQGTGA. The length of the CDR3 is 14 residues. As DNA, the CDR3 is TGTGCCAGCAGCCGGGACAGGGGGCGAACTGAAGCTTTCTTT. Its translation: CASSRDRGRTEAFF.

The CDR3 nucleotides read TGTGCCAGCAGCTACCGGCCAGGGGAAGCCAAAAACATTCAGTACTTC. Translation gives CASSYRPGEAKNIQYF. The chain employs TRBV5-6 and TRBJ2-4, with D tentatively TRBD1 (6 bases). V lost 3 bases to trimming and J lost 0 bases, with 13 bases between them. Germline CDR1 reads SGHDT; CDR2 reads YYEEEE. This CDR3 contains 16 residues.

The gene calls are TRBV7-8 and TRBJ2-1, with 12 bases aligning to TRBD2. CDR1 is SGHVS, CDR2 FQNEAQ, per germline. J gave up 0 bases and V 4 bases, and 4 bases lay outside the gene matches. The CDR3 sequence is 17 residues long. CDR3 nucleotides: TGTGCCAGCAGCTCAGGACTAGCGGGGAGCTCCTACAATGAGCAGTTCTTC. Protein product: CASSSGLAGSSYNEQFF. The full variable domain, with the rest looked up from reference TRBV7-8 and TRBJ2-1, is GAGVSQSPRYKVAKRGQDVALRCDPISGHVSLFWYQQALGQGPEFLTYFQNEAQLDKSGLPSDRFFAERPEGSVSTLKIQRTQQEDSAVYLCASSSGLAGSSYNEQFFGPGTRLTVL.

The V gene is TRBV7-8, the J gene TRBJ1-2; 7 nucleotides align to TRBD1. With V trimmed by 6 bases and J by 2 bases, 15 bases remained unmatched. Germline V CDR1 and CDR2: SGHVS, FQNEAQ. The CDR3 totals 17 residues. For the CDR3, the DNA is TGTGCCAGCAGTCTCGTTGGGGCGACAGGGCGCAACTATGGCTACACCTTC. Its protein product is CASSLVGATGRNYGYTF.

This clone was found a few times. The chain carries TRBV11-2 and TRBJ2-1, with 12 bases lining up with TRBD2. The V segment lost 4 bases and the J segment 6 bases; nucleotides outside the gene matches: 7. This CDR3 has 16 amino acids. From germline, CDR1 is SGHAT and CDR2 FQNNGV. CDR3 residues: CASSSLAGGPGNEQFF. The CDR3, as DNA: TGTGCCAGCAGCTCTCTAGCGGGGGGGCCGGGCAATGAGCAGTTCTTC. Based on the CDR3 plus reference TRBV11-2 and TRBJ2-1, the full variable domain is EAGVAQSPRYKIIEKRQSVAFWCNPISGHATLYWYQQILGQGPKLLIQFQNNGVVDDSQLPKDRFSAERLKGVDSTLKIQPAKLEDSAVYLCASSSLAGGPGNEQFFGPGTRLTVL.

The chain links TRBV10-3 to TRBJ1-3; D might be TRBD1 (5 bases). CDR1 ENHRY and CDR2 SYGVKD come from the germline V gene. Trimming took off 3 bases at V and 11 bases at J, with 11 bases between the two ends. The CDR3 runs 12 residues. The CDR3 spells CAISDPGYPIYF. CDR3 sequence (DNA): TGTGCCATCAGTGACCCAGGGTACCCCATATATTTT.

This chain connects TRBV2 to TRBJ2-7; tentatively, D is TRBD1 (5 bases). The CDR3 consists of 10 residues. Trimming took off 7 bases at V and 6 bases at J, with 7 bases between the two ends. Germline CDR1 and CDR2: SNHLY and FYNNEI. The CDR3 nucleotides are TGTGCCAGCAAGGGGTTCGAGCAGTACTTC. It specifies CASKGFEQYF.

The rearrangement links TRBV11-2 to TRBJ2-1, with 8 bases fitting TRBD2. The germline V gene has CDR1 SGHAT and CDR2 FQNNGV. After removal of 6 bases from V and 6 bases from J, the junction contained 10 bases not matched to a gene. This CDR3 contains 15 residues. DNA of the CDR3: TGTGCCAGCAGTCCTACTAGCGGCAGAGGCAATGAGCAGTTCTTC. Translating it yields CASSPTSGRGNEQFF. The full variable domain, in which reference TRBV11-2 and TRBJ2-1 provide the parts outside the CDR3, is EAGVAQSPRYKIIEKRQSVAFWCNPISGHATLYWYQQILGQGPKLLIQFQNNGVVDDSQLPKDRFSAERLKGVDSTLKIQPAKLEDSAVYLCASSPTSGRGNEQFFGPGTRLTVL.

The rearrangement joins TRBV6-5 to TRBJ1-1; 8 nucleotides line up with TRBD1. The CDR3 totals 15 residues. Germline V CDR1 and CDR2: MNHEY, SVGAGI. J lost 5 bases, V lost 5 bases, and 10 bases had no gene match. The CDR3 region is CASSIPSGGRTEAFF. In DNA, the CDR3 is TGTGCCAGCAGTATTCCCTCAGGGGGCAGGACTGAAGCTTTCTTT.

CDR3 bases: TGTGCCAGCAGTCCACCGAGACAGGGGCCTGAAGCTTTCTTT. Residues: CASSPPRQGPEAFF. This chain connects TRBV6-6 to TRBJ1-1; 8 positions agree with TRBD1. Germline V gives CDR1 MNHNY, CDR2 SVGAGI (reference sequence). The CDR3 is 14 residues long. The V segment lost 5 bases and the J segment 6 bases; nucleotides outside the gene matches: 8.

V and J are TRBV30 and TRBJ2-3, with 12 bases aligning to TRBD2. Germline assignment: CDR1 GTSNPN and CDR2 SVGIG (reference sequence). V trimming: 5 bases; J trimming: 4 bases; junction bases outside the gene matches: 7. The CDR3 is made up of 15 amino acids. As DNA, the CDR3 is TGTGCCTGGGGTCCCCTAGCGGGGGGGCCAGATACGCAGTATTTT. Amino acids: CAWGPLAGGPDTQYF.

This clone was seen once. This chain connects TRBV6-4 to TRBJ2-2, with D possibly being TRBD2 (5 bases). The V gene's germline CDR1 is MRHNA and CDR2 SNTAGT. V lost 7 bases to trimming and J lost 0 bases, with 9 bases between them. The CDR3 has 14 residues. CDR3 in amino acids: CASMPEANTGELFF. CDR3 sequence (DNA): TGTGCCAGCATGCCGGAGGCGAACACCGGGGAGCTGTTTTTT.

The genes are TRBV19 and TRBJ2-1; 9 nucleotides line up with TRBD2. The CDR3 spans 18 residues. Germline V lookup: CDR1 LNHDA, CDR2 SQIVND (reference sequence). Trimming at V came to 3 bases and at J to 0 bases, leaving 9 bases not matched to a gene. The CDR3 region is CASSILVPSGVSYNEQFF. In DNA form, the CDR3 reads TGTGCCAGTAGTATTCTGGTCCCTAGCGGGGTCTCCTACAATGAGCAGTTCTTC.

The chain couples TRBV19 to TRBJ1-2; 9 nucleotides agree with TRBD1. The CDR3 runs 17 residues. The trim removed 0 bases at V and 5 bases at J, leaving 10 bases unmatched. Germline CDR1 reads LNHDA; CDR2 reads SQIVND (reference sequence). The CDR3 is CASSIDMNRDRDYGYTF. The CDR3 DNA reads TGTGCCAGTAGTATAGACATGAACCGGGACAGGGATTATGGCTACACCTTC.

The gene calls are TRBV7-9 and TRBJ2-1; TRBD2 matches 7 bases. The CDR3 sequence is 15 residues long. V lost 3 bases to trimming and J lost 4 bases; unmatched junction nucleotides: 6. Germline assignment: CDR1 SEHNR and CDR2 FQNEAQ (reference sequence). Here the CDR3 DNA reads TGTGCCAGCAGCTTCGGGCTAGCGGAGTACAATGAGCAGTTCTTC. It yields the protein CASSFGLAEYNEQFF.

The CDR3 DNA sequence: TGTGCCAGCAGCCGGGACAGGCCTAATGAAAAACTGTTTTTT. Protein product: CASSRDRPNEKLFF. V is TRBV5-4 and J is TRBJ1-4; 8 bases match TRBD1. The CDR3 is 14 residues long. Germline CDR1 is SGHNT and CDR2 is YYREEE (reference sequence). Trimming at V came to 4 bases and at J to 3 bases, leaving 2 bases not matched to a gene.

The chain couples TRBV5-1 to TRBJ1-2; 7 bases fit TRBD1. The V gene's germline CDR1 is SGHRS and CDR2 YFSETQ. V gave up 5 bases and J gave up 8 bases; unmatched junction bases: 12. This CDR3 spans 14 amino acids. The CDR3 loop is CASRTGTVVEGYTF. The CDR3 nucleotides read TGCGCCAGCAGGACCGGGACAGTGGTAGAGGGCTACACCTTC.

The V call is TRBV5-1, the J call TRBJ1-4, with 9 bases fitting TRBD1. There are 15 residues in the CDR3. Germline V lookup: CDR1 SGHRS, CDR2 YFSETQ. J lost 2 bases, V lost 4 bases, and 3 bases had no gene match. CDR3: CASSAQGATNEKLFF. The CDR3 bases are TGCGCCAGCAGCGCACAGGGGGCGACTAATGAAAAACTGTTTTTT.

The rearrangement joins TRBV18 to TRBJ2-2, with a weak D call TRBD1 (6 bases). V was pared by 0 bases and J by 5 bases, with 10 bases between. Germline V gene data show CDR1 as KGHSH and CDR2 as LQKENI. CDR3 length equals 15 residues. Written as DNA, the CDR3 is TGTGCCAGCTCACCACCGTCCCAGGGGACCGGGGAGCTGTTTTTT. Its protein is CASSPPSQGTGELFF.

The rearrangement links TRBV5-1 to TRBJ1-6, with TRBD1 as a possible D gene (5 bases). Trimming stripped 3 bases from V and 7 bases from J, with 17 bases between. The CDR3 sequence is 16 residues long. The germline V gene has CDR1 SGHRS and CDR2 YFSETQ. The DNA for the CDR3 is TGCGCCAGCAGCTCGGTGACAGATTCGCAAAATTCACCCCTCCACTTT. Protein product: CASSSVTDSQNSPLHF.

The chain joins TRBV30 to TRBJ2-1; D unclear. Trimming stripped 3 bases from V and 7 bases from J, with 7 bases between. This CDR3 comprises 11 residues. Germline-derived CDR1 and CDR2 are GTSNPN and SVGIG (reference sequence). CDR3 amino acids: CAWRLENEQFF. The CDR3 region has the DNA TGTGCCTGGAGGCTAGAAAATGAGCAGTTCTTC.

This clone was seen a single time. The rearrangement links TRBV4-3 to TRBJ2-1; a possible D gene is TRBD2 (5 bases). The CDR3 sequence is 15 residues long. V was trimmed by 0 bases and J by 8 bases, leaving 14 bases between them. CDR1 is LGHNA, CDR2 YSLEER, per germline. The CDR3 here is CASSQDWRPRDEQFF. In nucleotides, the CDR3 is TGCGCCAGCAGCCAAGATTGGAGGCCCCGGGATGAGCAGTTCTTC.